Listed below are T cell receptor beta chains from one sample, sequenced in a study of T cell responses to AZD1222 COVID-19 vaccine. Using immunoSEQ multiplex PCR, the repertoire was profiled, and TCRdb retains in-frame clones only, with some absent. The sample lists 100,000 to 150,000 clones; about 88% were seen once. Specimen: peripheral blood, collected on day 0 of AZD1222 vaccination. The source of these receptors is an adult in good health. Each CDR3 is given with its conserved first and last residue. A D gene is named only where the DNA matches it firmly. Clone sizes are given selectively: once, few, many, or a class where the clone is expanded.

TGTGCCAGCTCACCGGGACAGGGTTACACTGAAGCTTTCTTT,CASSPGQGYTEAFF,-,TRBD1,TRBV18,TRBJ1-1,14
TGTGCCAGCGGATCGTTTAGGGGGGGCACAGATACGCAGTATTTT,CASGSFRGGTDTQYF,-,-,TRBV9,TRBJ2-3,15
TGTGCCAGCAGCTTATTGGGGCTAGCGGGGGGGCGTGATGAGCAGTTCTTC,CASSLLGLAGGRDEQFF,-,TRBD2,TRBV7-2,TRBJ2-1,17
TGCAGCGTGAGAGGAGGCTCTGAAGCTTTCTTT,CSVRGGSEAFF,few,-,TRBV29-1,TRBJ1-1,11
TGTGCCAGCACGACAGGTGCTGAAAAACTGTTTTTT,CASTTGAEKLFF,-,-,TRBV7-9,TRBJ1-4,12
TGTGCCTGGAGTTCCGGACTAGCGGGAGGGTTTGGCACCGGGGAGCTGTTTTTT,CAWSSGLAGGFGTGELFF,-,TRBD2,TRBV30,TRBJ2-2,18
TGTGCCAGCTTTACTAAATCGATCACTGAAGCTTTCTTT,CASFTKSITEAFF,-,-,TRBV27,TRBJ1-1,13
TGTGCCAGCAGTTCTGGGTTCCCCTCCTACAATGAGCAGTTCTTC,CASSSGFPSYNEQFF,-,-,TRBV6-6,TRBJ2-1,15
TGTGCCAGCAGCTTAAGACAGGGCTCCGGGGAGCTGTTTTTT,CASSLRQGSGELFF,-,TRBD1,TRBV6-5,TRBJ2-2,14
TGTGCCAGCAGTTCTCAAGGACCGATCAATCAGCCCCAGCATTTT,CASSSQGPINQPQHF,few,-,TRBV27,TRBJ1-5,15
TGTGCCAGCAGCTATGGGAGCGGAGGCAATGAGCAGTTCTTC,CASSYGSGGNEQFF,-,-,TRBV4-2,TRBJ2-1,14
TGTGCCAGCAGTTACACCCTACAGGGGATTGGAAACACCATATATTTT,CASSYTLQGIGNTIYF,-,TRBD1,TRBV6-5,TRBJ1-3,16
TGTGCCAGCAGTCCTGCAGGGGTGGACACTGAAGCTTTCTTT,CASSPAGVDTEAFF,-,-,TRBV5-4,TRBJ1-1,14
TGTGCCAGCAGTCGCCGACCGGGACAGGGGTTTTACGAGCAGTACTTC,CASSRRPGQGFYEQYF,-,TRBD1,TRBV28,TRBJ2-7,16
TGTGCCAGCAGTCAACGGACCGGGACTGGCTACACCTTC,CASSQRTGTGYTF,once,-,TRBV27,TRBJ1-2,13
TGTGCCAGCAGTGGGTTAGGTCGAGATACGCAGTATTTT,CASSGLGRDTQYF,once,-,TRBV2,TRBJ2-3,13
TGTGCCAGCAGTGAACGGGGGGGGAACACTGAAGCTTTCTTT,CASSERGGNTEAFF,-,-,TRBV2,TRBJ1-1,14
TGTGCCAGCAGTTACTCAACATCTGGGGTTATAAACCCTTTCTTT,CASSYSTSGVINPFF,-,-,TRBV6-5,TRBJ1-1,15
TGTGCCAGCAGTTTTAACAGGCATGAAAAACTGTTTTTT,CASSFNRHEKLFF,-,-,TRBV27,TRBJ1-4,13
TGCGCCAGCAGCTTGCGCACGGGGGCCCAAACGCCCTACGAGCAGTACTTC,CASSLRTGAQTPYEQYF,-,-,TRBV5-1,TRBJ2-7,17
TGTGCCAGCACCCCAGGGGGATCCTATAATTCACCCCTCCACTTT,CASTPGGSYNSPLHF,-,TRBD1,TRBV6-2/TRBV6-3,TRBJ1-6,15
TGTGCCAGTCTCCGGGGAGCTTTCTTT,CASLRGAFF,-,-,TRBV27,TRBJ1-1,9
TGTGCCAGCAGTTACCCCCCTAGCGGGGGCACAGATACGCAGTATTTT,CASSYPPSGGTDTQYF,-,TRBD2,TRBV6-5,TRBJ2-3,16
TGTGCCAGTAGTCTCGGGCAGGGGGCCCTAAATCAGCCCCAGCATTTT,CASSLGQGALNQPQHF,once,TRBD1,TRBV19,TRBJ1-5,16
TGTGCCAGCAGGGTTAGTGGAATGCAGGGCGTAGGCAATCAGCCCCAGCATTTT,CASRVSGMQGVGNQPQHF,-,-,TRBV27,TRBJ1-5,18
TGTGCCAGCAGCCCACGTGGAGGAACTGAAGCTTTCTTT,CASSPRGGTEAFF,-,-,TRBV11-3,TRBJ1-1,13
TGTGCCAGCAGCTTAGGAGGGTTTACTAATGAAAAACTGTTTTTT,CASSLGGFTNEKLFF,-,-,TRBV7-9,TRBJ1-4,15
TGCAGCGTCGGATCCGGGACAGCTGGCTATGGCTACACCTTC,CSVGSGTAGYGYTF,-,TRBD1,TRBV29-1,TRBJ1-2,14
TGTGCCACCAGCAGAGGAGGGGGCAGTAATGAAAAACTGTTTTTT,CATSRGGGSNEKLFF,-,TRBD1,TRBV15,TRBJ1-4,15
TGTGCCAGCAGCGTAGAGGGGGGACAGGGTAATTCACCCCTCCACTTT,CASSVEGGQGNSPLHF,-,TRBD1,TRBV9,TRBJ1-6,16
TGTGCCAGCAGTGACCTGGCGGAAGGCCCCACAGATACGCAGTATTTT,CASSDLAEGPTDTQYF,-,-,TRBV2,TRBJ2-3,16
TGTGCCAGCAGCTTAGAACAGGGAAATCAGCCCCAGCATTTT,CASSLEQGNQPQHF,-,-,TRBV7-6,TRBJ1-5,14
TGTGCCAGCAGTTTAGGGGGGGGCCTCAGCTCCTACGAGCAGTACTTC,CASSLGGGLSSYEQYF,-,-,TRBV27,TRBJ2-7,16
TGCAGTGGGTTAGCGGGAGAGACCCAGTACTTC,CSGLAGETQYF,-,TRBD2,TRBV20-1,TRBJ2-5,11
TGTGCCAGCATTCGGTGGGACACTGAAGCTTTCTTT,CASIRWDTEAFF,few,-,TRBV6-5,TRBJ1-1,12
TGTGCCAGCATGCACAGAACCTACGAGCAGTACTTC,CASMHRTYEQYF,-,-,TRBV2,TRBJ2-7,12
TGTGCCAGCAGCCAAGATAGTGCAGGAAGCTATGGCTACACCTTC,CASSQDSAGSYGYTF,-,-,TRBV3-1/TRBV3-2,TRBJ1-2,15
TGTGCCAGCATCCCGGCCCAGGGGGAGGGTGGAAACACCATATATTTT,CASIPAQGEGGNTIYF,few,TRBD1,TRBV28,TRBJ1-3,16
TGTGCCTGGATGGGTACCTACGAGCAGTACTTC,CAWMGTYEQYF,-,-,TRBV30,TRBJ2-7,11
TGTGCCAGCAGCCCGGGACTAGCGGGGGGGCGACTACAAGAGACCCAGTACTTC,CASSPGLAGGRLQETQYF,once,TRBD2,TRBV3-1/TRBV3-2,TRBJ2-5,18
TGTGCCAGCAGTCTCGAGACTTTCTCTGGAAACACCATATATTTT,CASSLETFSGNTIYF,-,-,TRBV3-1/TRBV3-2,TRBJ1-3,15
TGTGCCAGCAGTCCCCACACAGATACGCAGTATTTT,CASSPHTDTQYF,-,-,TRBV27,TRBJ2-3,12
TGCGCCAGCAGCTTCGGGCACCTTGACGAGCAGTACTTC,CASSFGHLDEQYF,-,-,TRBV5-1,TRBJ2-7,13
TGTGCCAGCAGCTTCTCTTACGAGCAGTACTTC,CASSFSYEQYF,-,-,TRBV13,TRBJ2-7,11
TGTGCCAGCAGCTGGACGGGCAATCAGCCCCAGCATTTT,CASSWTGNQPQHF,-,-,TRBV7-8,TRBJ1-5,13
TGTGCCAGTAGTATACCTCAGGACAGGGGGAATGAAAAACTGTTTTTT,CASSIPQDRGNEKLFF,-,TRBD1,TRBV19,TRBJ1-4,16
TGTGCTAGCAGCTTAGCCTGGGGTCAGCCGGATACGCAGTATTTT,CASSLAWGQPDTQYF,-,-,TRBV7-7,TRBJ2-3,15
TGTGCCAGCAGCGTATCCGGGGCGAAGGGGGAGACCCAGTACTTC,CASSVSGAKGETQYF,-,-,TRBV9,TRBJ2-5,15
TGTGCCAGCAGCCCGGATGACAGGCTGAACTCACCCCTCCACTTT,CASSPDDRLNSPLHF,-,-,TRBV5-8,TRBJ1-6,15
TGCGCCAGCGCAAGGTGGGGGAGCAATCAGCCCCAGCATTTT,CASARWGSNQPQHF,-,-,TRBV10-1,TRBJ1-5,14
TGTGCCAGCAGCCCCAGGACTAGCGGGGGGCCGACGTCCTACGAGCAGTACTTC,CASSPRTSGGPTSYEQYF,-,TRBD2,TRBV7-9,TRBJ2-7,18
TGTGCCAGCAGCATCAACCTAGCGGGAGGGAACAATGAGCAGTTCTTC,CASSINLAGGNNEQFF,-,TRBD2,TRBV28,TRBJ2-1,16
TGTGCCACCAGTGACCTTTCCACCGGGGAGCTGTTTTTT,CATSDLSTGELFF,-,-,TRBV24-1,TRBJ2-2,13
TGTGCCAGCAGCACCCGGACAGGGGTGGGGAACACCTTC,CASSTRTGVGNTF,-,TRBD1,TRBV7-8,TRBJ1-2,13
TGTGCCAGCAGTTTCCAAGGCGGGCCCACCTACGAGCAGTACTTC,CASSFQGGPTYEQYF,once,-,TRBV2,TRBJ2-7,15
TGTGCCACCAGCGCCCGCCCGGGACAGGGGGGACAGCCCCAGCATTTT,CATSARPGQGGQPQHF,few,TRBD1,TRBV15,TRBJ1-5,16
TGTGCCAGTAGTATAGTCGGGGGCACCACCGGGGAGCTGTTTTTT,CASSIVGGTTGELFF,-,-,TRBV19,TRBJ2-2,15
TGTGCCAGCAGCTTACCTTCGGGGGGCCGCACAGATACGCAGTATTTT,CASSLPSGGRTDTQYF,-,-,TRBV7-8,TRBJ2-3,16
TGTGCCAGCTCACCGTCTTCGACAAGCTCTGGGGCCAACGTCCTGACTTTC,CASSPSSTSSGANVLTF,-,-,TRBV18,TRBJ2-6,17
TGTGCCAGTAGTTTTGGGGCGGCCTACAATGAGCAGTTCTTC,CASSFGAAYNEQFF,-,-,TRBV19,TRBJ2-1,14